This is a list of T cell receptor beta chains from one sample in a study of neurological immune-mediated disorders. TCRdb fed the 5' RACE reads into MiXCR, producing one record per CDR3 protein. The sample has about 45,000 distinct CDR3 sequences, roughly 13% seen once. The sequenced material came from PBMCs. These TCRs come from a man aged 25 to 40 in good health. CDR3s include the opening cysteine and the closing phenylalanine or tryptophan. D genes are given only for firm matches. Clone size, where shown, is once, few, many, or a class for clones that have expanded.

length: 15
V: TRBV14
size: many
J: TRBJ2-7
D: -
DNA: TGTGCCAGCAGCCAAGAGAGGTCACGGGGACACGAGCAGTACTTC
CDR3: CASSQERSRGHEQYF

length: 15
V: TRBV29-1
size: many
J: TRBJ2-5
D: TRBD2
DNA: TGCAGCGCCGGTCGCGGGAGGGTCGCAAAAGAGACCCAGTACTTC
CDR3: CSAGRGRVAKETQYF

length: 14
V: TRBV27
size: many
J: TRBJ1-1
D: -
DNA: TGTGCCAGCAGGCGGGACCTGGAAGGGACTGAAGCTTTCTTT
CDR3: CASRRDLEGTEAFF

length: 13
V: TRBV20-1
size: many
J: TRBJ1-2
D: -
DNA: TGCAGTGCTGAAAGGCCCGCTAACTATGGCTACACCTTC
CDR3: CSAERPANYGYTF

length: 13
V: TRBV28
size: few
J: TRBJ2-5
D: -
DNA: TGTGCCAGCAGTTTTCGACAGCAAGAGACCCAGTACTTC
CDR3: CASSFRQQETQYF

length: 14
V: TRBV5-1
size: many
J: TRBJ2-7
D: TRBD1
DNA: TGCGCCAGCAGCAGGGGACAGGGGCCCTACGAGCAGTACTTC
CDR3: CASSRGQGPYEQYF

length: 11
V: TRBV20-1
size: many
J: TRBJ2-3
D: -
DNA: TGCAGTGCTTCTGTCACAGATACGCAGTATTTT
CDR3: CSASVTDTQYF

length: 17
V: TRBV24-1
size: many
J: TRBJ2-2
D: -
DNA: TGTGCCACCAGTGAACAACGAGGGTTAGGGGACACCGGGGAGCTGTTTTTT
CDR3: CATSEQRGLGDTGELFF

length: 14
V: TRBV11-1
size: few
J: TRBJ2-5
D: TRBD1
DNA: TGTGCCAGCAGCTTTTGGACAGGGCAGGAGACCCAGTACTTC
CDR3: CASSFWTGQETQYF

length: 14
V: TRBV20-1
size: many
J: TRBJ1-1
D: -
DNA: TGCAGTGCTAGAGATGACAGCGGTCACACTGAAGCTTTCTTT
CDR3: CSARDDSGHTEAFF

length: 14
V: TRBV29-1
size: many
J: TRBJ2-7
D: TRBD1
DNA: TGCAGCGTTGACCGGAAGGGGGCTGGGGGCGAGCAGTACTTC
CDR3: CSVDRKGAGGEQYF

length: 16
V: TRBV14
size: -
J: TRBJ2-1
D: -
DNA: TGTGCCAGCAGCCAAGATTACTACTCTCTGTTCAATGAGCAGTTCTTC
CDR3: CASSQDYYSLFNEQFF

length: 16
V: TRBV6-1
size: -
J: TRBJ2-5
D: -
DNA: TGTGCCAGCAGTGAAGGACAGACTTTCCCCCAAGAGACCCAGTACTTC
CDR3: CASSEGQTFPQETQYF

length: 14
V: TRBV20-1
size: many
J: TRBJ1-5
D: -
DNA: TGCAGTGCTCAGGACAGTCTTAGCAATCAGCCCCAGCATTTT
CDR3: CSAQDSLSNQPQHF

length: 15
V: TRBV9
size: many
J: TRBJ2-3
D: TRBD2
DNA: TGTGCCAGCAGCGTAGGGCTAGCGGTCACAGATACGCAGTATTTT
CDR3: CASSVGLAVTDTQYF

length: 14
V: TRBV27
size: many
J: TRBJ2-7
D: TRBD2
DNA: TGTGCCAGCAGTTGGGGTAGCGGGACCTACGAGCAGTACTTC
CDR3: CASSWGSGTYEQYF

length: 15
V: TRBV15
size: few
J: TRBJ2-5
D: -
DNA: TGTGCCACCAGGGATCATGGGGGGACAGAAGAGACCCAGTACTTC
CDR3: CATRDHGGTEETQYF

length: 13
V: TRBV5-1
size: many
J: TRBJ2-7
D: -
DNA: TGCGCCAGCAGCTGGAACACAGTGGGCGAGCAGTACTTC
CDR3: CASSWNTVGEQYF

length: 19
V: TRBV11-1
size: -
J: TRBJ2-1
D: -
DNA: -
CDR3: CASSFYICSAPDWYNEQFF

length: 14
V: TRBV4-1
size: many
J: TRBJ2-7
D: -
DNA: TGCGCCAGCAGCCAAGTGGAGCGGTACTACGAGCAGTACTTC
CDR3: CASSQVERYYEQYF

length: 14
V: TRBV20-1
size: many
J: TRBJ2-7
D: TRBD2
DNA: TGCAGTGCTCCTGAGTTAGCGGGAGTAAGAGAGCAGTACTTC
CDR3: CSAPELAGVREQYF

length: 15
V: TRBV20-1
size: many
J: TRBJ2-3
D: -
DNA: TGCAGTGGCCAGGGGGGTAGCGGGGTCACAGATACGCAGTATTTT
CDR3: CSGQGGSGVTDTQYF

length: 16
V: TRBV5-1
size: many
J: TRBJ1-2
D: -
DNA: TGCGCCAGCAGCTTAGGAGCAGGGACCATCGATTATGGCTACACCTTC
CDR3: CASSLGAGTIDYGYTF

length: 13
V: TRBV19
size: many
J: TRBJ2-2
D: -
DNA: TGTGCCAGTAGTATAGATATGTCCGGGGAGCTGTTTTTT
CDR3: CASSIDMSGELFF

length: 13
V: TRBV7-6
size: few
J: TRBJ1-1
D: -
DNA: TGTGCCAGCCCCGGGACACCTAACACTGAAGCTTTCTTT
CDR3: CASPGTPNTEAFF

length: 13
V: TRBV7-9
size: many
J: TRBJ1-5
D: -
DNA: TGTGCCAGCAGTGAGGGGGGGAATCAGCCCCAGCATTTT
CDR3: CASSEGGNQPQHF

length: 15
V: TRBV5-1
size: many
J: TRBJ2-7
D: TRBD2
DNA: TGCGCCAGCAGCTTCGAGGAGGCGGGGGACTACGAGCAGTACTTC
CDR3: CASSFEEAGDYEQYF

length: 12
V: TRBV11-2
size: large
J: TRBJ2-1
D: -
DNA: TGTGCCAGCAGCTTAGTGTTAAATGAGCAGTTCTTC
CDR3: CASSLVLNEQFF

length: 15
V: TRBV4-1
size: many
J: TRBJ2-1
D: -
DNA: TGCGCCAGCAGCCAGGGCGACTGGGACAACAATGAGCAGTTCTTC
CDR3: CASSQGDWDNNEQFF

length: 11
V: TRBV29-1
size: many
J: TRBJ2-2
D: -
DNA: TGCAGCGGGACATACGCCGGGGAGCTGTTTTTT
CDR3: CSGTYAGELFF

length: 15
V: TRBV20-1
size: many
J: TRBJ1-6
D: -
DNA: TGCAGTGTACATGACAGGAGCTCCTATAATTCACCCCTCCACTTT
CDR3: CSVHDRSSYNSPLHF

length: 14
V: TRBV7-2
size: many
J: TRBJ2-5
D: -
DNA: TGTGCCAGCAGCTCCGTGGGAAGGGGGGAGACCCAGTACTTC
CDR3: CASSSVGRGETQYF

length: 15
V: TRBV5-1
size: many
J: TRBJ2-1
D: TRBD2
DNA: TGCGCCAGCAGCTTGAGTTGGGGGGGATTGGATGAGCAGTTCTTC
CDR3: CASSLSWGGLDEQFF

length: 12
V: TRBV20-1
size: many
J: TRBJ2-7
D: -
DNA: TGCAGTCCGTGGCGGGACTCGAACGAGCAGTACTTC
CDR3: CSPWRDSNEQYF

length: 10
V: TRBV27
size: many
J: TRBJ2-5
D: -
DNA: TGTGCCAGCAGTCTCATAACCCAGTACTTC
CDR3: CASSLITQYF

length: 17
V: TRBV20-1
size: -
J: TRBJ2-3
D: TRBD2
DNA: TGCAGTGCTAGGTCACCTCTAGCGGGATCTGGCACAGATACGCAGTATTTT
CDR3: CSARSPLAGSGTDTQYF

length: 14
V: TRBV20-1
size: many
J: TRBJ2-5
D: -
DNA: TGCAGTGCTAGAGAAACCCGAGGCCAAGAGACCCAGTACTTC
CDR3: CSARETRGQETQYF

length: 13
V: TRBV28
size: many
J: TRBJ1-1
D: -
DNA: TGTGCCAGCAGGATCGGGACCGGCCTTGGAACTTTCTTT
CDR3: CASRIGTGLGTFF

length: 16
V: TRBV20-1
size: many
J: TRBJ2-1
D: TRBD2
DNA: TGCAGTGCTCACAACCCTAGCGGGAGGGGATTTAATGAGCAGTTCTTC
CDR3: CSAHNPSGRGFNEQFF

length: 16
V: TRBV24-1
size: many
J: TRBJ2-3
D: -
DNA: TGTGCCACCAGTGACTACAGGGTTTGGGAAGACGATACGCAGTATTTT
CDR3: CATSDYRVWEDDTQYF

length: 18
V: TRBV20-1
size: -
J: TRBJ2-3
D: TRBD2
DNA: TGCAGTGCTAGAGAAGGGAATAGCGGGAGGGCCAGGACAGATACGCAGTATTTT
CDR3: CSAREGNSGRARTDTQYF

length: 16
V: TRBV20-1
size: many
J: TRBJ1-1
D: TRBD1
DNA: TGCAGTGCCCCCCTGGTCCCGACAGGGGTGGGCACTGAAGCTTTCTTT
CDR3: CSAPLVPTGVGTEAFF

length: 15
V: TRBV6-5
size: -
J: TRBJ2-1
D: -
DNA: TGTGCCAGCAGTTCTAGCGTAGGACCCTACAATGAGCAGTTCTTC
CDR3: CASSSSVGPYNEQFF

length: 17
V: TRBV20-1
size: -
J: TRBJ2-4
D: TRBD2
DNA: TGCAGTGCTAGAGGCAATAGCGGGAGTACTGTCAAAAACATTCAGTACTTC
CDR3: CSARGNSGSTVKNIQYF

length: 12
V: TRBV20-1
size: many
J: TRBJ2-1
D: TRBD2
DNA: TGCAGTGCTAACCCTAGCGGGAGAGTTCAGTTCTTC
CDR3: CSANPSGRVQFF

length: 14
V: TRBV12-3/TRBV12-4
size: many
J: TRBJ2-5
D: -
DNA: TGTGCCAGCAGTTTTCCGCTAGCCCAAGAGACCCAGTACTTC
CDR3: CASSFPLAQETQYF

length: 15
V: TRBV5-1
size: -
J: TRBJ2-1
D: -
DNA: TGCGCCAGCACCCTTAGCGGAGGGGCCTACAATGAGCAGTTCTTC
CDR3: CASTLSGGAYNEQFF

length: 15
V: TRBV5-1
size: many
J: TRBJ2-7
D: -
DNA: TGCGCCAGCAGCTTGGGCCCATCCACCCCCTACGAGCAGTACTTC
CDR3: CASSLGPSTPYEQYF

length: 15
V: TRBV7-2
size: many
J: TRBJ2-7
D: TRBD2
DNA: TGTGCCAGCAGTACAGGACTAGCGGGAGGTTGGGAGCAGTACTTC
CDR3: CASSTGLAGGWEQYF